This TCR beta chain is drawn from a study of cytomegalovirus exposure and HLA in healthy donors. Clones were read by immunoSEQ multiplex PCR, and TCRdb kept only the in-frame ones, dropping some. The table has 95,000 to 150,000 clones, around 87% seen once; the top ten hold about 6%. Findings and limits, study-wide: Altogether, 150 to 200 TCR beta chains were recorded as cytomegalovirus-associated. In the roughly 130 validation repertoires, a later analysis found that first-cohort TCR clusters tended to co-occur.

Points on this clone: Antigen unknown.

The CDR3 consists of 17 residues. The receptor was isolated from a woman aged 18-29 years in good health and CMV-seropositive. Sequencing used PBMCs. This rearrangement joins TRBV21-1 to TRBJ2-1; TRBD2 is taken as the D call from the table, unchecked against the DNA. TRBV21-1 is labeled a pseudogene. The CDR3 protein is CASSKAMGSSGGNEQFF. As DNA, the CDR3 is TGTGCCAGCAGCAAAGCTATGGGGAGTAGCGGAGGCAATGAGCAGTTCTTC.